One sample yielded the 32 T cell receptor beta chains listed below, sequenced in a study of OX40 agonist ivuxolimab in advanced cancers. TCRdb's copy holds only in-frame clones and misses some; the assay was immunoSEQ multiplex PCR. The table has approximately 82,000 clones, approximately 85% seen once. Sequencing used CD4+ or CD8+ T cells sorted from blood, obtained in a trial of the OX40 agonist ivuxolimab. The receptors were sampled from an adult with an advanced solid tumor such as melanoma, head and neck, liver or kidney cancer.

V gene TRBV30 combines with J gene TRBJ1-1, with TRBD1 identical over 7 bases. The CDR3 covers 13 residues. Trimming removed 3 bases from V and 3 bases from J; junction bases left unmatched: 4. The V gene's germline CDR1 is GTSNPN and CDR2 SVGIG (reference sequence). CDR3 sequence reads: CAWRGTAHTEAFF. CDR3 coding DNA: TGTGCCTGGAGAGGGACAGCTCACACTGAAGCTTTCTTT.

This clone appeared once. The chain links TRBV4-1 to TRBJ2-5, with TRBD2 identical over 15 bases. The V gene end was trimmed by 4 bases and the J gene end by 0 bases; junction bases not matched to a gene: 6. Per germline, CDR1 MGHRA and CDR2 YSYEKL. CDR3 length equals 18 residues. The CDR3 region has the DNA TGCGCCAGCAGCCGCCGGACTAGCGGGGGGGGGTACCAAGAGACCCAGTACTTC. The encoded protein is CASSRRTSGGGYQETQYF.

The chain links TRBV18 to TRBJ1-2; 8 bases match TRBD1. The CDR3 consists of 17 residues. The junction had 12 bases not matched to a gene; V was cut back by 3 bases and J by 3 bases. In germline, CDR1 is KGHSH, CDR2 LQKENI. CDR3 DNA: TGTGCCAGCTCACCGGAGGACAGGGTAGTTTGGGACTATGGCTACACCTTC. Its protein is CASSPEDRVVWDYGYTF.

The genes are TRBV18 and TRBJ1-5; D not certain. Trimming pared 6 bases from V and 0 bases from J, leaving 12 bases between. CDR1 is KGHSH, CDR2 LQKENI, per germline. The CDR3 runs 15 residues. The CDR3 coding sequence is TGTGCCAGCTCTCTCGACGGTTATAGCAATCAGCCCCAGCATTTT. This encodes CASSLDGYSNQPQHF.

This chain joins TRBV6-1 and TRBJ1-1; TRBD1 is a possible D gene (6 bases). The CDR3 sequence is 13 residues long. Trimming pared 6 bases from V and 4 bases from J, leaving 12 bases between. The V gene's germline CDR1 is MNHNS and CDR2 SASEGT. The DNA of the CDR3 is TGTGCCAGCAGGGTGGACAGTCTCACTGAAGCTTTCTTT. Translation gives CASRVDSLTEAFF.

The rearrangement joins TRBV4-1 to TRBJ2-1, with D uncertain. Per germline, CDR1 MGHRA and CDR2 YSYEKL. With 3 bases removed from V and 8 bases from J, the gap between germline ends came to 17 bases. The CDR3 runs 15 residues. The CDR3 protein is CASSHADLGGDEQFF. The CDR3 DNA is TGCGCCAGCAGCCACGCCGACTTGGGCGGAGATGAGCAGTTCTTC.

This clone appeared once. The V gene is TRBV6-1, the J gene TRBJ1-2; D is undetermined. From germline, CDR1 is MNHNS and CDR2 SASEGT. The CDR3 runs 13 residues. V lost 2 bases and J lost 6, with 10 bases in between. The CDR3 DNA is TGTGCCAGCAGTGAATTACAGTCAAATGGCTACACCTTC. It yields the protein CASSELQSNGYTF.

The V and J genes are TRBV7-3 and TRBJ2-7, with D possibly matching TRBD2 (5 bases). The V and J ends lost 4 bases and 1 base respectively, with 8 bases between them. The germline V gene encodes CDR1 SGHTA and CDR2 FQGTGA. The CDR3 has 13 residues. CDR3 sequence: CASSSRGSYEQYF. CDR3 DNA: TGTGCCAGCAGCTCCCGAGGGTCCTACGAGCAGTACTTC.

V usage is TRBV2 and J usage is TRBJ2-2, with a possible D match to TRBD2 (5 bases). V shed 7 bases and J shed 7 bases, with 19 bases lying between them. Germline V CDR1 and CDR2: SNHLY, FYNNEI. The CDR3 has 15 amino acids. Here the CDR3 DNA reads TGTGCCAGCACTCAAAGAGCCGGGGAGAACGGGGAGCTGTTTTTT. Protein sequence: CASTQRAGENGELFF. The variable domain in full, completed from reference TRBV2 and TRBJ2-2, reads EPEVTQTPSHQVTQMGQEVILRCVPISNHLYFYWYRQILGQKVEFLVSFYNNEISEKSEIFDDQFSVERPDGSNFTLKIRSTKLEDSAMYFCASTQRAGENGELFFGEGSRLTVL.

This clone was observed once. The genes are TRBV28 and TRBJ1-4, with TRBD1 as a possible D gene (6 bases). CDR1 and CDR2 from the germline V gene are MDHEN and SYDVKM. The CDR3 is 15 residues long. V was trimmed by 4 bases and J by 8 bases, leaving 17 bases between them. CDR3 sequence (DNA): TGTGCCAGCAGTTCTCGAGGGGGGCAAGACGAAAAACTGTTTTTT. Translating it yields CASSSRGGQDEKLFF.

The genes are TRBV19 and TRBJ1-1, with D unresolved. Trimming cost V 4 bases and J 7 bases, with 10 bases left between them. The CDR3 sequence is 12 residues long. Germline V gene lookup returns CDR1 LNHDA and CDR2 SQIVND (reference sequence). The CDR3 nucleotides are TGTGCCAGTAGTACCGCCTCGGTTGAAGCTTTCTTT. This gives the protein CASSTASVEAFF.

The chain joins TRBV5-6 to TRBJ2-5; maybe TRBD1 (5 bases). Germline CDR1 reads SGHDT; CDR2 reads YYEEEE. The CDR3 length is 12 residues. V lost 5 bases and J lost 5, with 10 bases in between. CDR3 DNA: TGTGCCAGCAGTCGGACAAGTGAGACCCAGTACTTC. Translated, it gives CASSRTSETQYF.

This clone was detected only once. This chain connects TRBV4-3 to TRBJ1-5; no reliable D call. The CDR3 covers 13 residues. The germline gives CDR1 LGHNA, CDR2 YSLEER. V lost 1 base to trimming and J lost 6 bases, with 7 bases between them. The CDR3 nucleotides are TGCGCCAGCAGCCAAGGAAGGAGTCAGCCCCAGCATTTT. Its translation: CASSQGRSQPQHF.

The rearrangement links TRBV27 to TRBJ2-7, with TRBD1 as a possible D gene (5 bases). There are 16 residues in the CDR3. With 4 bases removed from V and 0 bases from J, the gap between germline ends came to 16 bases. The V gene's germline CDR1 is MNHEY and CDR2 SMNVEV (reference sequence). CDR3 DNA sequence: TGTGCCAGCAGTTCTCACAGGCGCTCGAGCTCCTACGAGCAGTACTTC. Translation gives CASSSHRRSSSYEQYF.

The V and J genes are TRBV28 and TRBJ1-3; no clear D. This CDR3 has 15 residues. Trimming left V 3 bases short and J 4 bases short, with 13 bases between. The germline V gene has CDR1 MDHEN and CDR2 SYDVKM. In DNA, the CDR3 is TGTGCCAGCAGTTTGGAGGGCGAAGGCGGAAACACCATATATTTT. Translation gives CASSLEGEGGNTIYF.

This sequence joins TRBV5-6 and TRBJ1-2; D remains unclear. The germline gives CDR1 SGHDT, CDR2 YYEEEE. This CDR3 region has 14 residues. V gave up 5 bases and J gave up 6 bases, with 17 bases separating them. The chain's CDR3 is CASSLKNRDHGYTF. CDR3 DNA: TGTGCCAGCAGTCTCAAAAACAGAGACCATGGCTACACCTTC.

This clone occurred once. The rearrangement links TRBV5-1 to TRBJ2-1; D is possibly TRBD1 or TRBD2 (5 bases each). Looked up from germline, CDR1 is SGHRS and CDR2 is YFSETQ. This CDR3 comprises 17 residues. Trimming took off 0 bases at V and 0 bases at J, with 13 bases between the two ends. The CDR3: CASSLVGEPSSYNEQFF. CDR3 bases: TGCGCCAGCAGCTTGGTGGGGGAACCCAGCTCCTACAATGAGCAGTTCTTC.

The chain joins TRBV27 to TRBJ2-2; 10 bases align to TRBD1. The V gene end was trimmed by 3 bases and the J gene end by 7 bases; junction bases not matched to a gene: 14. The CDR3 has 18 amino acids. The germline V gene has CDR1 MNHEY and CDR2 SMNVEV (reference sequence). For the CDR3, the DNA is TGTGCCAGCAGTTTGCCGACCGGGACAGGGGCTGCTGGCGGGGAGCTGTTTTTT. Translated, it gives CASSLPTGTGAAGGELFF.

The chain uses TRBV5-4 and TRBJ2-4; 8 bases map to TRBD2. V lost 0 bases to trimming and J lost 7 bases; unmatched junction nucleotides: 9. This CDR3 has 16 residues. Germline CDR1 is SGHNT and CDR2 is YYREEE (reference sequence). For the CDR3, the DNA is TGTGCCAGCAGCTTGGCCATCGGGGGGGCGAGGAACATTCAGTACTTC. The encoded protein is CASSLAIGGARNIQYF. Full variable domain (missing parts from reference TRBV5-4 and TRBJ2-4): ETGVTQSPTHLIKTRGQQVTLRCSSQSGHNTVSWYQQALGQGPQFIFQYYREEENGRGNFPPRFSGLQFPNYSSELNVNALELDDSALYLCASSLAIGGARNIQYFGAGTRLSVL.

V usage is TRBV27 and J usage is TRBJ1-3, with D maybe TRBD1 (6 bases). CDR3 length: 16 residues. The germline CDR1 and CDR2 sequences are MNHEY and SMNVEV (reference sequence). V dropped 5 bases and J dropped 3 bases, with 17 bases sitting between them. As DNA, the CDR3 is TGTGCCAGCAGTACGTCCAGGGGTCTTGGTGGAAACACCATATATTTT. It is translated as CASSTSRGLGGNTIYF.

In DNA, the CDR3 is TGCGCCAGCAGTGACCTCGGACAGGGACGGGGCATTGGCTATGGCTACACCTTC. It yields the protein CASSDLGQGRGIGYGYTF. This chain joins TRBV10-1 and TRBJ1-2; 8 nucleotides match TRBD1. CDR1 and CDR2 (germline): WNHNN, SYGVQD (reference sequence). With V trimmed by 3 bases and J by 4 bases, 16 bases remained unmatched. The CDR3 is made up of 18 amino acids.

The chain combines TRBV30 with TRBJ2-7; 8 bases agree with TRBD1. V dropped 2 bases and J dropped 5; count of bases not matched to a gene: 8. The length of the CDR3 is 14 residues. Germline V gene data show CDR1 as GTSNPN and CDR2 as SVGIG (reference sequence). The CDR3: CAWSPPDRDHEQYF. The CDR3 nucleotides read TGTGCCTGGAGTCCTCCGGACAGGGACCACGAGCAGTACTTC.

This chain uses TRBV29-1 with TRBJ2-7, with no clear D. The V gene's germline CDR1 is SQVTM and CDR2 ANQGSEA. V gave up 0 bases and J gave up 0 bases, with 9 bases separating them. The CDR3 is 14 amino acids. Written as DNA, the CDR3 is TGCAGCGTTGAAGAGACAAGGAGCTCCTACGAGCAGTACTTC. As protein: CSVEETRSSYEQYF.

The J gene is TRBJ1-1, the V gene TRBV19, with 8 bases that match TRBD1. V was pared by 5 bases and J by 0 bases, with 11 bases of the junction left unmatched. The length of the CDR3 is 17 residues. The V gene's germline CDR1 is LNHDA and CDR2 SQIVND (reference sequence). CDR3 sequence (DNA): TGTGCCAGTAGTCCAAGAGATCCAGGGGGCATGAACACTGAAGCTTTCTTT. It translates to CASSPRDPGGMNTEAFF.

As concerns this clone: Other nucleotide sequences from this sample produce the same CDR3. The rearrangement links TRBV27 to TRBJ1-1; maybe TRBD1 (6 bases). Germline assignment: CDR1 MNHEY and CDR2 SMNVEV (reference sequence). With 2 bases removed from V and 0 bases from J, the gap between germline ends came to 7 bases. The CDR3 has 14 residues. The CDR3 is CASSLNRVNTEAFF. As DNA, the CDR3 is TGTGCCAGCAGTTTAAACAGGGTGAACACTGAAGCTTTCTTT.

The CDR3 bases are TGTGCCAGCAGCTGGGACAGGGGCGACTATGGCTACACCTTC. Residues: CASSWDRGDYGYTF. The rearrangement links TRBV5-4 to TRBJ1-2; 10 bases are shared with TRBD1. The CDR3 totals 14 residues. Germline loops: CDR1 SGHNT, CDR2 YYREEE (reference sequence). V dropped 3 bases and J dropped 3; count of bases not matched to a gene: 2.

The rearrangement links TRBV6-5 to TRBJ1-2; TRBD1 might be the D (6 bases). Germline V gives CDR1 MNHEY, CDR2 SVGAGI. This CDR3 contains 15 residues. V was clipped by 5 bases and J by 8 bases, with 21 bases between them. The CDR3 reads CASSPLPGGGGGYTF. Here the CDR3 DNA reads TGTGCCAGCAGTCCCCTCCCGGGAGGGGGAGGCGGCTACACCTTC.

The sample holds one count of this clone. As DNA, the CDR3 is TGTGCCAGCAGCCCTAGCGGGGGGACTACAGATACGCAGTATTTT. Amino acids: CASSPSGGTTDTQYF. The chain is built from TRBV5-6 and TRBJ2-3, with 11 bases fitting TRBD2. Germline CDR1 and CDR2: SGHDT and YYEEEE. V was clipped by 4 bases and J by 3 bases; unmatched bases: 4. The CDR3 is 15 residues long. Looking up the rest from reference TRBV5-6 and TRBJ2-3 gives the full variable domain: DAGVTQSPTHLIKTRGQQVTLRCSPKSGHDTVSWYQQALGQGPQFIFQYYEEEERQRGNFPDRFSGHQFPNYSSELNVNALLLGDSALYLCASSPSGGTTDTQYFGPGTRLTVL.

About this clone: The junction and the germline gene differ at one end; a read error may be behind it. The chain couples TRBV5-6 to TRBJ2-7; 10 nucleotides agree with TRBD1. The CDR3 runs to 13 residues. CDR1 is SGHDT, CDR2 YYEEEE, per germline. CDR3 coding DNA: TGTGCCAGCAGCTCTTCCCGACAGGGGGCGCAGGCCTTC. Protein sequence: CASSSSRQGAQAF.

The gene calls are TRBV19 and TRBJ1-4, with D hard to call. The germline CDR1 and CDR2 sequences are LNHDA and SQIVND (reference sequence). The CDR3 consists of 13 residues. V was shortened by 3 bases and J by 4 bases, with 6 bases between the two germline ends. The CDR3, as DNA: TGTGCCAGTAGTATGGGGAATAATGAAAAACTGTTTTTT. This codes for CASSMGNNEKLFF.

The chain uses TRBV9 and TRBJ1-6; perhaps TRBD1 as D (5 bases). The CDR3 is made up of 14 amino acids. V lost 4 bases to trimming and J lost 7 bases, with 12 bases between them. The germline V gene has CDR1 SGDLS and CDR2 YYNGEE. The CDR3 protein is CASSTRAGNSPLHF. DNA for the CDR3: TGTGCCAGCAGCACCCGAGCAGGGAATTCACCCCTCCACTTT. Looking up the rest from reference TRBV9 and TRBJ1-6 gives the full variable domain: DSGVTQTPKHLITATGQRVTLRCSPRSGDLSVYWYQQSLDQGLQFLIQYYNGEERAKGNILERFSAQQFPDLHSELNLSSLELGDSALYFCASSTRAGNSPLHFGNGTRLTVT.

V and J are TRBV19 and TRBJ1-1; 9 nucleotides agree with TRBD1. This CDR3 spans 15 amino acids. Germline V CDR1 and CDR2: LNHDA, SQIVND (reference sequence). V shed 5 bases, J shed 4 bases, and the junction held 8 bases outside the gene matches. CDR3 nucleotides: TGTGCCAGTAGTGCCCGGGACAGGGTACGCACTGAAGCTTTCTTT. Its protein is CASSARDRVRTEAFF.